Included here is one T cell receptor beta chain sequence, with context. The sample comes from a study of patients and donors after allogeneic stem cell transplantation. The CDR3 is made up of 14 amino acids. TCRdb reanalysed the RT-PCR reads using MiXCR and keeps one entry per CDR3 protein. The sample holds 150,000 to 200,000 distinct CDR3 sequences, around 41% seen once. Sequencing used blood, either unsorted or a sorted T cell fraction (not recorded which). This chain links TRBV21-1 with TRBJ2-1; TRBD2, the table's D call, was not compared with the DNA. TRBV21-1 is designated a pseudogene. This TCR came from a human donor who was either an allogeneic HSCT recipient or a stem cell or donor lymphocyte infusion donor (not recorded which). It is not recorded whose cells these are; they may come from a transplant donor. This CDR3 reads CASSKGELGSEQFF. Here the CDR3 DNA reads TGTGCCAGCAGCAAAGGGGAACTAGGCAGTGAGCAGTTCTTC.